The 27 T cell receptor beta chains below come from one sample, sequenced in a study of OX40 agonist ivuxolimab in advanced cancers. Data came from immunoSEQ multiplex PCR; TCRdb stores just in-frame clones and leaves some out. The profile shows around 66,000 clones, roughly 85% of them singletons. Sequences were derived from CD4+ or CD8+ T cells sorted from blood, sampled in a trial of the OX40 agonist ivuxolimab. The receptors were sampled from an adult with an advanced solid tumor such as melanoma, head and neck, liver or kidney cancer.

The V gene is TRBV28, the J gene TRBJ1-2; D gene uncertain. Deletions cut 6 bases from V and 1 base from J, with 12 bases between. The CDR3 runs 14 residues. Germline CDR1 MDHEN, CDR2 SYDVKM. CDR3: CASSKLYVNYGYTF. Here the CDR3 DNA reads TGTGCCAGCAGCAAACTTTATGTTAACTATGGCTACACCTTC.

The chain joins TRBV4-2 to TRBJ2-2, with 7 bases matching TRBD2. Looked up from germline, CDR1 is LGHNA and CDR2 is YNFKEQ. The trim removed 1 base at V and 1 base at J, leaving 3 bases unmatched. There are 16 residues in the CDR3. The DNA for the CDR3 is TGTGCCAGCAGCCAAGTTCTAGCGGAGAACACCGGGGAGCTGTTTTTT. The encoded protein is CASSQVLAENTGELFF.

This sequence joins TRBV5-6 and TRBJ2-5; D perhaps matches TRBD1 (5 bases). V lost 2 bases and J 4 bases, leaving 18 bases between the germline ends. The CDR3 length is 16 residues. Germline V lookup: CDR1 SGHDT, CDR2 YYEEEE. The CDR3 loop is CASSLYTLGRGETQYF. The CDR3 region has the DNA TGTGCCAGCAGCTTATACACCCTTGGAAGGGGAGAGACCCAGTACTTC.

This chain uses TRBV19 with TRBJ2-7, with 16 bases identical to TRBD2. Trimming cost V 3 bases and J 2 bases; bases outside gene matches: 4. The germline V gene has CDR1 LNHDA and CDR2 SQIVND (reference sequence). The CDR3 has 17 amino acids. The CDR3 spells CASSIGTSGRVAYEQYF. The CDR3 nucleotides read TGTGCCAGTAGTATCGGGACTAGCGGGAGGGTTGCCTACGAGCAGTACTTC.

This chain uses TRBV12-5 with TRBJ1-2; D uncertain. Looked up from germline, CDR1 is LGHNT and CDR2 is FRNRAP. The CDR3 is 12 residues long. Trimming took off 4 bases at V and 8 bases at J, with 11 bases between the two ends. The CDR3 region has the DNA TGTGCTAGTGGTTATCAGGACGGAGGCTACACCTTC. It yields the protein CASGYQDGGYTF.

This rearrangement joins TRBV23-1 to TRBJ2-7; tentatively, D is TRBD1 or TRBD2 (5 bases each). TRBV23-1 counts as an open reading frame of uncertain function. Between the trimmed V and J ends, which lost 0 bases and 6 bases, there was a span of 9 bases. The CDR3 spans 13 residues. The DNA for the CDR3 is TGCGCCAGCAGTCAATCGACGGGACCCGAGCAGTACTTC. Residues: CASSQSTGPEQYF.

The rearrangement links TRBV11-2 to TRBJ2-5; TRBD2 aligns across 7 bases. V was pared by 5 bases and J by 1 base, with 10 bases of the junction left unmatched. The V gene's germline CDR1 is SGHAT and CDR2 FQNNGV. The CDR3 loop spans 16 amino acids. CDR3 residues: CASSPSWGGGQETQYF. The CDR3 DNA sequence: TGTGCCAGCAGCCCCTCGTGGGGGGGTGGCCAAGAGACCCAGTACTTC. Full variable domain (rest looked up from reference TRBV11-2 and TRBJ2-5): EAGVAQSPRYKIIEKRQSVAFWCNPISGHATLYWYQQILGQGPKLLIQFQNNGVVDDSQLPKDRFSAERLKGVDSTLKIQPAKLEDSAVYLCASSPSWGGGQETQYFGPGTRLLVL.

This chain joins TRBV6-1 and TRBJ1-2; tentatively, D is TRBD1 (5 bases). V was shortened by 1 base and J by 5 bases, with 14 bases between the two germline ends. Germline V gives CDR1 MNHNS, CDR2 SASEGT. This CDR3 comprises 15 residues. CDR3 coding DNA: TGTGCCAGCAGTGAAGGGGGACGGAGAGGATATGGCTACACCTTC. It codes for CASSEGGRRGYGYTF.

The CDR3 region has the DNA TGTGCCAGCAGCTTGGCCCCGGGAGGGCCTCTTGAGACCCAGTACTTC. Translation: CASSLAPGGPLETQYF. The chain links TRBV5-5 to TRBJ2-5; 8 bases are shared with TRBD2. The germline V gene has CDR1 SGHKS and CDR2 YYEKEE (reference sequence). The CDR3 contains 16 residues. After removal of 0 bases from V and 5 bases from J, the junction contained 9 bases not matched to a gene.

The chain uses TRBV5-1 and TRBJ2-1, with 10 bases that match TRBD2. V dropped 2 bases and J dropped 7; count of bases not matched to a gene: 9. The CDR3 is 16 residues long. The germline V gene has CDR1 SGHRS and CDR2 YFSETQ. CDR3 sequence (DNA): TGCGCCAGCAGCTTTTCCTCTAGCGGGAGTATAAATGAGCAGTTCTTC. Protein product: CASSFSSSGSINEQFF.

The chain employs TRBV5-5 and TRBJ2-5; TRBD1 matches at 7 bases. This CDR3 is 14 amino acids long. Germline CDR1 is SGHKS and CDR2 is YYEKEE (reference sequence). The V gene end was trimmed by 4 bases and the J gene end by 2 bases; junction bases not matched to a gene: 5. CDR3 loop: CASSPGQVQETQYF. CDR3 coding DNA: TGTGCCAGCAGCCCCGGACAGGTACAAGAGACCCAGTACTTC.

The chain couples TRBV5-1 to TRBJ2-7, with TRBD1 matching 7 bases. The CDR3 totals 12 residues. The V and J ends lost 4 bases and 4 bases, in that order; junction bases with no gene match: 2. Germline-derived CDR1 and CDR2 are SGHRS and YFSETQ. The CDR3 bases are TGCGCCAGCAGCCAGGGACAGTACGAGCAGTACTTC. It codes for CASSQGQYEQYF.

The V call is TRBV2, the J call TRBJ1-4; 8 bases agree with TRBD1. The length of the CDR3 is 15 residues. V gave up 6 bases and J gave up 8 bases; unmatched junction bases: 11. Germline V lookup: CDR1 SNHLY, CDR2 FYNNEI. The CDR3 DNA sequence: TGTGCCAGCAGCCCCACAGGGGGGGGTCGCGAAAAACTGTTTTTT. This encodes CASSPTGGGREKLFF.

The V call is TRBV29-1, the J call TRBJ2-1; 8 nucleotides line up with TRBD2. Germline assignment: CDR1 SQVTM and CDR2 ANQGSEA. The CDR3 covers 14 residues. J was trimmed by 7 bases and V by 3 bases; bases with no gene match: 8. CDR3 residues: CSVDTYPGGNEQFF. DNA for the CDR3: TGCAGCGTTGACACATACCCGGGGGGGAATGAGCAGTTCTTC.

The rearrangement uses TRBV2 and TRBJ1-2, with D maybe TRBD1 (5 bases). The CDR3 totals 13 residues. Trimming removed 4 bases from V and 7 bases from J, with 13 bases in between. The germline CDR1 and CDR2 sequences are SNHLY and FYNNEI. CDR3 sequence reads: CASSVQGGSGYTF. CDR3 DNA sequence: TGTGCCAGCAGTGTCCAGGGAGGTTCTGGCTACACCTTC. The whole variable domain, filled in from reference TRBV2 and TRBJ1-2, reads EPEVTQTPSHQVTQMGQEVILRCVPISNHLYFYWYRQILGQKVEFLVSFYNNEISEKSEIFDDQFSVERPDGSNFTLKIRSTKLEDSAMYFCASSVQGGSGYTFGSGTRLTVV.

The chain has TRBV6-5 and TRBJ2-7; the match to TRBD1 covers 9 bases. The CDR3 sequence is 13 residues long. V dropped 8 bases and J dropped 5; count of bases not matched to a gene: 7. From germline, CDR1 is MNHEY and CDR2 SVGAGI. The CDR3 loop is CASGRDREDEQYF. The CDR3 DNA is TGTGCCAGCGGCCGGGACAGGGAGGACGAGCAGTACTTC.

This chain uses TRBV29-1 with TRBJ2-1; perhaps D is TRBD1 or TRBD2 (6 bases each). V gave up 7 bases and J gave up 7 bases, with 17 bases separating them. Germline V lookup: CDR1 SQVTM, CDR2 ANQGSEA. The CDR3 covers 13 residues. The CDR3 bases are TGCAGCGACCGGGAGCGAAGGGGGAATGAGCAGTTCTTC. Translated: CSDRERRGNEQFF.

The chain links TRBV10-3 to TRBJ2-1; TRBD1 or TRBD2 may be the D gene (6 bases each). V dropped 6 bases and J dropped 8 bases, with 17 bases sitting between them. The CDR3 consists of 14 residues. The germline V gene has CDR1 ENHRY and CDR2 SYGVKD. This CDR3 is CAISSGALSYEQFF. The CDR3 nucleotides are TGTGCCATCAGCTCGGGGGCCCTTTCGTATGAGCAGTTCTTC.

The V call is TRBV6-1, the J call TRBJ2-1; maybe TRBD2 (5 bases). The V gene lost 1 base and the J gene lost 12 bases, with 13 bases spanning the gap. The length of the CDR3 is 13 residues. Germline assignment: CDR1 MNHNS and CDR2 SASEGT. DNA of the CDR3: TGTGCCAGCAGTGAAGTCAATTTGGCGGGGCAGTTCTTC. It encodes CASSEVNLAGQFF.

The rearrangement uses TRBV5-1 and TRBJ2-2, with D hard to call. V lost 0 bases, J lost 0 bases, and 6 bases lay in between. The germline CDR1 and CDR2 sequences are SGHRS and YFSETQ. CDR3 size: 15 residues. Here the CDR3 DNA reads TGCGCCAGCAGCTTGGACGGAACGAACACCGGGGAGCTGTTTTTT. Protein sequence: CASSLDGTNTGELFF.

This chain links TRBV20-1 with TRBJ2-3, with D unclear. This CDR3 region has 10 residues. The germline gives CDR1 DFQATT, CDR2 SNEGSKA (reference sequence). The V end lost 3 bases, the J end lost 5 bases, and 3 bases lay between the germline ends. This CDR3 is CSASGDTQYF. As DNA, the CDR3 is TGCAGTGCTAGCGGAGATACGCAGTATTTT.

The V gene is TRBV5-1, the J gene TRBJ2-1, with D possibly matching TRBD2 (5 bases). Deletions cut 4 bases from V and 0 bases from J, with 11 bases between. Per the germline V gene, CDR1 is SGHRS and CDR2 is YFSETQ. CDR3 length: 15 residues. In DNA form, the CDR3 reads TGCGCCAGCAGCCTGAGCGGTAGCTCCTACAATGAGCAGTTCTTC. It codes for CASSLSGSSYNEQFF.

The rearrangement links TRBV7-2 to TRBJ2-1, with D perhaps matching TRBD2 (6 bases). Germline V gives CDR1 SGHTA, CDR2 FQGNSA. The V end lost 1 base, the J end lost 5 bases, and 12 bases lay between the germline ends. CDR3 length: 15 amino acids. CDR3 protein: CASSLVPAGNNEQFF. The DNA for the CDR3 is TGTGCCAGCAGCTTAGTGCCGGCGGGGAACAATGAGCAGTTCTTC.

This sequence joins TRBV2 and TRBJ1-1, with TRBD1 matching 7 bases. CDR1 is SNHLY and CDR2 is FYNNEI in the germline V gene. V lost 1 base, J lost 4 bases, and 3 bases stayed unmatched. This CDR3 comprises 14 residues. The CDR3 sequence is CASSEEGAFTEAFF. The CDR3 DNA follows: TGTGCCAGCAGTGAAGAGGGGGCGTTCACTGAAGCTTTCTTT.

A few counts support this clone. The chain couples TRBV19 to TRBJ2-5, with TRBD2 matching 15 bases. The CDR3 is 15 amino acids. V lost 6 bases, J lost 5 bases, and 4 bases stayed unmatched. The germline gives CDR1 LNHDA, CDR2 SQIVND (reference sequence). The CDR3 here is CASRGLAGGWETQYF. Written as DNA, the CDR3 is TGTGCCAGTAGAGGACTAGCGGGAGGGTGGGAGACCCAGTACTTC.

The table lists this clone with a few counts. This sequence joins TRBV2 and TRBJ1-2; D is possibly TRBD1 (5 bases). Germline assignment: CDR1 SNHLY and CDR2 FYNNEI. This CDR3 has 11 amino acids. Trimming took off 7 bases at V and 8 bases at J, with 11 bases between the two ends. CDR3 bases: TGTGCCAGCACCGCCTACAGGGGCTACACCTTC. The encoded protein is CASTAYRGYTF.

V and J are TRBV7-2 and TRBJ2-6; TRBD2 matches 10 bases. This CDR3 is built from 18 residues. CDR1 and CDR2 from the germline V gene are SGHTA and FQGNSA. V lost 0 bases to trimming and J lost 1 base; unmatched junction nucleotides: 3. DNA for the CDR3: TGTGCCAGCAGCTTAGCCCTAGCGGGAGCATCTGGGGCCAACGTCCTGACTTTC. Translation gives CASSLALAGASGANVLTF.